The 25 T cell receptor beta chains listed next were all sequenced from one sample in a study of chemoradiotherapy in HPV16-positive cancers. Sequenced by immunoSEQ multiplex PCR; TCRdb stores in-frame clones only, minus some. The sample has 5,500 or so clones; approximately 78% are singletons. Sampling was conducted from a patient who underwent chemoradiotherapy. The source is a human donor with HPV-associated anogenital cancer.

The rearrangement joins TRBV19 to TRBJ1-1, with 7 nucleotides matching TRBD1. V shed 7 bases and J 5 bases; nucleotides not matched to a gene: 7. Per germline, CDR1 LNHDA and CDR2 SQIVND (reference sequence). This CDR3 is built from 13 residues. CDR3 sequence: CASTQTGTTEAFF. For the CDR3, the DNA is TGTGCCAGTACCCAGACAGGGACGACTGAAGCTTTCTTT.

The chain recombines TRBV9 with TRBJ2-7; D may correspond to TRBD1 or TRBD2 (5 bases each). Trimming removed 0 bases at V and 1 base at J, with 8 bases between. Germline loops: CDR1 SGDLS, CDR2 YYNGEE. This CDR3 spans 14 amino acids. The CDR3 spells CASSVGDLSYEQYF. The CDR3 coding sequence is TGTGCCAGCAGCGTAGGGGACCTATCCTACGAGCAGTACTTC.

J is TRBJ2-1 and V is TRBV5-1, with D tentatively TRBD1 or TRBD2 (6 bases each). The V and J ends lost 4 bases and 6 bases respectively, with 23 bases between them. This CDR3 is built from 17 residues. Germline assignment: CDR1 SGHRS and CDR2 YFSETQ. In nucleotides, the CDR3 is TGCGCCAGCAGCAGGGGGGTCCAGACCCCCTTTCGCAATGAGCAGTTCTTC. Residues: CASSRGVQTPFRNEQFF.

The V gene is TRBV29-1, the J gene TRBJ2-7, with D perhaps matching TRBD2 (6 bases). The ends were cut back, 3 bases at V and 6 bases at J, with 21 bases in the middle. Germline CDR1 reads SQVTM; CDR2 reads ANQGSEA. The CDR3 length is 15 residues. The CDR3, as DNA: TGCAGCGTTGAGGGTACGGCTAGCGAGTATTTCGAGCAGTACTTC. It translates to CSVEGTASEYFEQYF.

This chain connects TRBV5-1 to TRBJ2-3, with a possible D match to TRBD2 (5 bases). V was trimmed by 5 bases and J by 4 bases, leaving 11 bases between them. Germline V gives CDR1 SGHRS, CDR2 YFSETQ. The CDR3 has 13 amino acids. The CDR3 is CASSPSGSDTQYF. The CDR3 DNA sequence: TGCGCCAGCAGTCCAAGCGGTTCAGATACGCAGTATTTT.

The V call is TRBV5-1, the J call TRBJ2-7; D is ambiguous. This CDR3 is 11 amino acids long. Germline V lookup: CDR1 SGHRS, CDR2 YFSETQ. Trimming took 3 bases from V and 4 from J, leaving 5 bases between them. CDR3 DNA: TGCGCCAGCAGCTCCAATTACGAGCAGTACTTC. It is translated as CASSSNYEQYF.

The chain employs TRBV20-1 and TRBJ2-5; TRBD2 is a possible D gene (5 bases). The J call is doubtful: the DNA matches TRBJ2-7 better. The V gene's germline CDR1 is DFQATT and CDR2 SNEGSKA (reference sequence). CDR3 length: 11 amino acids. In nucleotides, the CDR3 is TGCAGCCCGGCGGGTACCTACGAGCAGTACTTC. The encoded protein is CSPAGTYEQYF.

This chain connects TRBV7-8 to TRBJ1-4; tentatively, D is TRBD1 (5 bases). Trimming pared 3 bases from V and 2 bases from J, leaving 10 bases between. Germline V gene data show CDR1 as SGHVS and CDR2 as FQNEAQ. CDR3 size: 15 residues. The CDR3, as DNA: TGTGCCAGCAGCTTGATGGGGGGGACTAATGAAAAACTGTTTTTT. As protein: CASSLMGGTNEKLFF.

The chain recombines TRBV9 with TRBJ1-4; D is ambiguous. CDR1 is SGDLS and CDR2 is YYNGEE in the germline V gene. The germline V and J ends were trimmed by 4 bases and 3 bases, with 16 bases remaining between them. This CDR3 contains 16 residues. The CDR3 loop reads CASSPRPGLANEKLFF. The CDR3, as DNA: TGTGCCAGCAGCCCCCGGCCCGGGTTGGCTAATGAAAAACTGTTTTTT. Variable domain in full (rest from reference TRBV9 and TRBJ1-4): DSGVTQTPKHLITATGQRVTLRCSPRSGDLSVYWYQQSLDQGLQFLIQYYNGEERAKGNILERFSAQQFPDLHSELNLSSLELGDSALYFCASSPRPGLANEKLFFGSGTQLSVL.

This chain joins TRBV28 and TRBJ1-5; D is perhaps TRBD1 (6 bases). Germline values: CDR1 MDHEN, CDR2 SYDVKM. V lost 8 bases and J lost 4, with 15 bases in between. The CDR3 extends over 14 amino acids. In DNA, the CDR3 is TGTGCCAGCGGAAAAGAGGGGGTAAATCAGCCCCAGCATTTT. It codes for CASGKEGVNQPQHF. Full variable domain (outside the CDR3, taken from reference TRBV28 and TRBJ1-5): DVKVTQSSRYLVKRTGEKVFLECVQDMDHENMFWYRQDPGLGLRLIYFSYDVKMKEKGDIPEGYSVSREKKERFSLILESASTNQTSMYLCASGKEGVNQPQHFGDGTRLSIL.

The chain links TRBV7-8 to TRBJ2-2, with D perhaps matching TRBD2 (5 bases). CDR1 is SGHVS, CDR2 FQNEAQ, per germline. The CDR3 extends over 15 amino acids. V was trimmed by 7 bases and J by 2 bases, leaving 14 bases between them. This chain's CDR3 is CASTPRTANTGELFF. The CDR3 DNA reads as TGTGCCAGCACCCCCCGGACTGCCAACACCGGGGAGCTGTTTTTT.

The genes are TRBV6-5 and TRBJ1-3, with D perhaps matching TRBD1 (6 bases). V was shortened by 0 bases and J by 8 bases, with 14 bases between the two germline ends. The CDR3 is 15 residues long. CDR1 and CDR2 from the germline V gene are MNHEY and SVGAGI. CDR3 residues: CASSYSSGAADTIYF. CDR3 coding DNA: TGTGCCAGCAGTTACTCCTCAGGGGCCGCGGACACCATATATTTT.

The J gene is TRBJ1-6, the V gene TRBV7-2; 8 bases fit TRBD1. Per the germline V gene, CDR1 is SGHTA and CDR2 is FQGNSA. The CDR3 sequence is 15 residues long. V lost 4 bases, J lost 10 bases, and 9 bases stayed unmatched. In nucleotides, the CDR3 is TGTGCCAGCAGCTCCATTGGGACAGGCTCCTCACCCCTCCACTTT. Its protein product is CASSSIGTGSSPLHF.

The CDR3 DNA reads TGTGCCAGCAGCTTAGGTTTGGGGGCGTCACAAGAGACCCAGTACTTC. This gives the protein CASSLGLGASQETQYF. This chain links TRBV11-2 with TRBJ2-5; possible D gene TRBD1, 6 bases. CDR3 length: 16 residues. Germline CDR1 SGHAT, CDR2 FQNNGV. The ends were cut back, 1 base at V and 2 bases at J, with 14 bases in the middle.

The chain is built from TRBV28 and TRBJ2-5; 10 bases match TRBD2. CDR1 and CDR2 (germline): MDHEN, SYDVKM. The CDR3 is 16 residues long. V shed 7 bases and J 3 bases; nucleotides not matched to a gene: 11. This chain's CDR3 is CASNSVSGRMEETQYF. The CDR3 DNA reads TGTGCCAGCAACTCGGTTAGCGGGAGGATGGAAGAGACCCAGTACTTC.

The V call is TRBV6-1, the J call TRBJ2-3; 9 bases fit TRBD1. Germline V gene data show CDR1 as MNHNS and CDR2 as SASEGT. The V segment lost 10 bases and the J segment 4 bases; nucleotides outside the gene matches: 12. The CDR3 spans 15 residues. This chain's CDR3 is CAILRGQGVADTQYF. The CDR3, as DNA: TGTGCCATCCTACGGGGACAGGGAGTCGCAGATACGCAGTATTTT.

The chain joins TRBV4-2 to TRBJ2-2, with D perhaps TRBD2 (6 bases). Germline-derived CDR1 and CDR2 are LGHNA and YNFKEQ. There are 14 residues in the CDR3. Trimming removed 0 bases from V and 6 bases from J, with 8 bases in between. Here the CDR3 reads CASSQEWGAGELFF. CDR3 bases: TGTGCCAGCAGCCAAGAGTGGGGGGCCGGGGAGCTGTTTTTT.

The chain recombines TRBV6-5 with TRBJ1-2, with 12 bases fitting TRBD1. Trimming at V came to 2 bases and at J to 8 bases, leaving 6 bases not matched to a gene. From germline, CDR1 is MNHEY and CDR2 SVGAGI. The CDR3 runs 15 residues. This CDR3 is CASSYRDRGRRGYTF. The CDR3, as DNA: TGTGCCAGCAGTTACCGGGACAGGGGGCGTCGAGGCTACACCTTC.

The chain couples TRBV11-2 to TRBJ2-3, with TRBD2 matching over 8 bases. The CDR3 is made up of 19 amino acids. Germline V lookup: CDR1 SGHAT, CDR2 FQNNGV. Trimming cost V 0 bases and J 1 base; bases outside gene matches: 12. This chain's CDR3 is CASSLDLSTAGERTDTQYF. The CDR3, as DNA: TGTGCCAGCAGCTTAGATCTCTCGACAGCGGGAGAGCGCACAGATACGCAGTATTTT.

This chain uses TRBV7-9 with TRBJ2-7; no clear D gene. V lost 5 bases and J 0 bases, leaving 14 bases between the germline ends. Germline CDR1 and CDR2: SEHNR and FQNEAQ (reference sequence). The CDR3 runs 15 residues. The CDR3 here is CASSPTADSSYEQYF. CDR3 bases: TGTGCCAGCAGCCCTACTGCAGATAGCTCCTACGAGCAGTACTTC.

The chain recombines TRBV7-2 with TRBJ2-7; 11 nucleotides align to TRBD1. V trimming: 1 base; J trimming: 3 bases; junction bases outside the gene matches: 2. The V gene's germline CDR1 is SGHTA and CDR2 FQGNSA. This CDR3 spans 15 amino acids. The chain's CDR3 is CASSLGTGGGYEQYF. The CDR3 bases are TGTGCCAGCAGCTTAGGGACAGGGGGCGGCTACGAGCAGTACTTC.

The chain recombines TRBV6-1 with TRBJ2-7; D gene unclear. The CDR3 contains 10 residues. Germline values: CDR1 MNHNS, CDR2 SASEGT. Trimming removed 10 bases from V and 4 bases from J, with 8 bases in between. The CDR3 loop reads CATQAYEQYF. The CDR3 DNA sequence: TGTGCCACCCAGGCATACGAGCAGTACTTC.

V and J are TRBV7-6 and TRBJ1-3, with 7 bases fitting TRBD1. The germline CDR1 and CDR2 sequences are SGHVS and FNYEAQ. The J segment lost 3 bases and the V segment lost 0 bases, leaving 2 bases of the junction unmatched. The CDR3 covers 15 residues. CDR3 loop: CASSLAGTVGNTIYF. CDR3 DNA: TGTGCCAGCAGCTTAGCGGGGACAGTTGGAAACACCATATATTTT.

J is TRBJ1-1 and V is TRBV10-1; D is possibly TRBD1 (5 bases). V gave up 5 bases and J gave up 5 bases, with 12 bases separating them. From germline, CDR1 is WNHNN and CDR2 SYGVQD (reference sequence). This CDR3 has 13 amino acids. DNA for the CDR3: TGCGCCAGCAGTACCGGGACTCTGACTGAAGCTTTCTTT. It encodes CASSTGTLTEAFF.

Only a few counts were recorded for this clone. The rearrangement uses TRBV19 and TRBJ1-5; no firm D call. CDR1 and CDR2 from the germline V gene are LNHDA and SQIVND (reference sequence). This CDR3 has 17 residues. Trimming shortened V by 5 bases and J by 0 bases, and 17 bases separated the two germline ends. The CDR3 sequence is CASSVDVGGHSNQPQHF. The DNA of the CDR3 is TGTGCCAGTAGTGTGGACGTCGGCGGCCATAGCAATCAGCCCCAGCATTTT.